The 24 T cell receptor beta chains below all came from one sample that was sequenced in a study of PD-L1 blockade in urothelial cancer. The assay was immunoSEQ multiplex PCR, and TCRdb's table has in-frame clones only and misses some. Of under 20,000 clones in the sample, approximately 89% are singletons; the top ten hold roughly 13%. This sample's time point: pretreatment peripheral blood. Sample: PBMCs, taken around atezolizumab (anti-PD-L1) treatment. The receptors originated from a man aged 70-80 years with urothelial cancer.

The V and J genes are TRBV7-9 and TRBJ2-1; D call uncertain. Trimming left V 11 bases short and J 6 bases short, with 8 bases between. The germline gives CDR1 SEHNR, CDR2 FQNEAQ (reference sequence). The CDR3 has 10 residues. This chain's CDR3 is CALVGNEQFF. CDR3 sequence (DNA): TGTGCCCTCGTCGGCAATGAGCAGTTCTTC.

The rearrangement links TRBV11-2 to TRBJ2-1; D is unresolved. CDR1 is SGHAT, CDR2 FQNNGV, per germline. The CDR3 consists of 15 residues. The germline V and J ends were trimmed by 4 bases and 0 bases, with 10 bases remaining between them. The CDR3 spells CASSSLPSSYNEQFF. CDR3 nucleotides: TGTGCCAGCAGCTCACTACCGAGCTCCTACAATGAGCAGTTCTTC. Supplemented by reference TRBV11-2 and TRBJ2-1, the full variable domain reads EAGVAQSPRYKIIEKRQSVAFWCNPISGHATLYWYQQILGQGPKLLIQFQNNGVVDDSQLPKDRFSAERLKGVDSTLKIQPAKLEDSAVYLCASSSLPSSYNEQFFGPGTRLTVL.

The J gene is TRBJ2-2, the V gene TRBV7-8, with D tentatively TRBD1 (6 bases). V lost 6 bases and J lost 1, with 12 bases in between. The CDR3 length is 15 residues. Germline CDR1 SGHVS, CDR2 FQNEAQ. The CDR3 reads CASRNRDVNTGELFF. CDR3 nucleotide sequence: TGTGCCAGCAGAAACAGGGATGTGAACACCGGGGAGCTGTTTTTT.

The rearrangement joins TRBV7-2 to TRBJ1-2; tentative D call: TRBD1 (5 bases). Germline assignment: CDR1 SGHTA and CDR2 FQGNSA. The CDR3 is 14 residues long. The V gene lost 5 bases and the J gene lost 8 bases, with 18 bases spanning the gap. CDR3 coding DNA: TGTGCCAGCAGCCTCTCTGGGGGGATTGGCGGCTACACCTTC. Translated: CASSLSGGIGGYTF. The whole variable domain, remainder taken from reference TRBV7-2 and TRBJ1-2, is GAGVSQSPSNKVTEKGKDVELRCDPISGHTALYWYRQSLGQGLEFLIYFQGNSAPDKSGLPSDRFSAERTGGSVSTLTIQRTQQEDSAVYLCASSLSGGIGGYTFGSGTRLTVV.

CDR3 sequence: CASSLIDRTNYGYTF. The CDR3, as DNA: TGTGCCAGCAGCTTAATTGACAGGACAAACTATGGCTACACCTTC. J is TRBJ1-2 and V is TRBV7-4; D possibly corresponds to TRBD1 (6 bases). The germline gives CDR1 SGHVT, CDR2 SQSDAQ. Trimming removed 2 bases at V and 2 bases at J, with 12 bases between. The CDR3 runs to 15 residues.

The genes are TRBV14 and TRBJ2-6; the match to TRBD2 covers 10 bases. CDR1 and CDR2 (germline): SGHDN, FVKESK. V shed 4 bases, J shed 5 bases, and the junction held 11 bases outside the gene matches. This CDR3 is built from 18 residues. The CDR3 sequence is CASSPGTSELSRANVLTF. The CDR3 region has the DNA TGTGCCAGCAGCCCCGGGACTAGCGAACTGAGTCGGGCCAACGTCCTGACTTTC.

This chain joins TRBV15 and TRBJ1-2; 8 nucleotides align to TRBD1. V dropped 0 bases and J dropped 4; count of bases not matched to a gene: 1. The CDR3 runs 14 residues. The V gene's germline CDR1 is LNHNV and CDR2 YYDKDF (reference sequence). Here the CDR3 DNA reads TGTGCCACCAGCAGAGAAGACAGGGGCTATGGCTACACCTTC. The encoded protein is CATSREDRGYGYTF. The complete variable domain, with remaining parts taken from reference TRBV15 and TRBJ1-2, reads DAMVIQNPRYQVTQFGKPVTLSCSQTLNHNVMYWYQQKSSQAPKLLFHYYDKDFNNEADTPDNFQSRRPNTSFCFLDIRSPGLGDTAMYLCATSREDRGYGYTFGSGTRLTVV.

This clone was seen a few times. The chain's CDR3 is CASSFIGNRGGFSDTQYF. Here the CDR3 DNA reads TGTGCCAGCAGTTTTATTGGCAACCGGGGGGGGTTCTCAGATACGCAGTATTTT. V and J are TRBV27 and TRBJ2-3; 8 bases line up with TRBD2. There are 18 residues in the CDR3. J was trimmed by 4 bases and V by 3 bases; bases with no gene match: 15. The V gene's germline CDR1 is MNHEY and CDR2 SMNVEV (reference sequence).

V gene TRBV7-9 combines with J gene TRBJ2-7; TRBD2 matches 12 bases. Per germline, CDR1 SEHNR and CDR2 FQNEAQ (reference sequence). V lost 1 base, J lost 4 bases, and 8 bases stayed unmatched. The CDR3 is 17 residues long. The CDR3 sequence: CASSLDASGGAMYEQYF. CDR3 sequence (DNA): TGTGCCAGCAGCTTAGACGCTAGCGGGGGGGCCATGTACGAGCAGTACTTC.

The V call is TRBV5-1, the J call TRBJ2-5, with TRBD1 as a possible D gene (5 bases). V lost 0 bases, J lost 5 bases, and 11 bases lay in between. This CDR3 contains 14 residues. CDR1 and CDR2 (germline): SGHRS, YFSETQ. CDR3 bases: TGCGCCAGCAGCTTGGGGCAGGGTGGGGAGACCCAGTACTTC. It translates to CASSLGQGGETQYF. Drawing the rest from reference TRBV5-1 and TRBJ2-5, the complete variable domain is KAGVTQTPRYLIKTRGQQVTLSCSPISGHRSVSWYQQTPGQGLQFLFEYFSETQRNKGNFPGRFSGRQFSNSRSEMNVSTLELGDSALYLCASSLGQGGETQYFGPGTRLLVL.

The rearrangement links TRBV27 to TRBJ1-2, with TRBD1 identical over 7 bases. The ends lost 2 bases at V and 0 bases at J; junction bases unmatched: 3. The CDR3 runs to 15 residues. In germline, CDR1 is MNHEY, CDR2 SMNVEV (reference sequence). The CDR3 here is CASSLGQVPNYGYTF. The CDR3 bases are TGTGCCAGCAGTTTAGGACAGGTCCCTAACTATGGCTACACCTTC.

The chain uses TRBV21-1 and TRBJ2-2; TRBD2 is the table's D call, not checked against the DNA. TRBV21-1 is a known pseudogene. This CDR3 is 15 amino acids long. CDR3 sequence (DNA): TGTGCCAGCAGCAAAGCTGGGAGGGGGGGCGGGGAGCTGTTTTTT. This codes for CASSKAGRGGGELFF.

This chain uses TRBV5-1 with TRBJ1-4, with D possibly TRBD1 on 5 matching bases. CDR1 is SGHRS, CDR2 YFSETQ, per germline. Trimming removed 7 bases from V and 0 bases from J, with 13 bases in between. The CDR3 has 15 residues. The CDR3 nucleotides read TGCGCCAGCTCCAGGGTATCGTCAACTAATGAAAAACTGTTTTTT. This encodes CASSRVSSTNEKLFF.

Regarding this clone: Mismatch with germline at one junction end may stem from a read error. The V gene is TRBV2, the J gene TRBJ2-7; TRBD2 agrees at 7 bases. CDR1 is SNHLY and CDR2 is FYNNEI in the germline V gene. The CDR3 is 12 residues long. CDR3 residues: CASKPGRPSYRF. CDR3 DNA: TGTGCCAGCAAACCCGGGAGGCCGTCTTATCGCTTC.

The V call is TRBV10-2, the J call TRBJ1-1; D unclear. The CDR3 has 13 residues. V lost 5 bases and J 12 bases, leaving 19 bases between the germline ends. Germline V gene data show CDR1 as WSHSY and CDR2 as SAAADI. The CDR3 coding sequence is TGCGCCAGCAGTTCGAGAGCGGGTGGATTGACTTTCTTT. It specifies CASSSRAGGLTFF.

The gene calls are TRBV6-5 and TRBJ2-7; 10 bases are a match to TRBD1. Germline V gene sequence: CDR1 MNHEY, CDR2 SVGAGI. CDR3 size: 14 residues. With V trimmed by 7 bases and J by 2 bases, 5 bases remained unmatched. The CDR3, as DNA: TGTGCCAGCACCTCCGGGACAGGGGCCTACGAGCAGTACTTC. Translating gives CASTSGTGAYEQYF.

The chain employs TRBV4-1 and TRBJ2-5; 10 bases fit TRBD2. This CDR3 is 17 amino acids long. After removal of 2 bases from V and 4 bases from J, the junction contained 10 bases not matched to a gene. Per germline, CDR1 MGHRA and CDR2 YSYEKL. The CDR3 region has the DNA TGCGCCAGCAGCCAAAACACCTTAGCGGGGGGCCTAGAGACCCAGTACTTC. Translating it yields CASSQNTLAGGLETQYF.

This clone has a single count. One junction end does not reproduce the germline sequence, and a read error may be involved. The chain links TRBV4-1 to TRBJ1-2; D may be TRBD1 (5 bases). The germline V gene has CDR1 MGHRA and CDR2 YSYEKL. The CDR3 is 14 amino acids. CDR3 coding DNA: TGCGCCAGCAGCCAGACCGGGGGATGGCTAAGGGTCTCCTTC. Its protein product is CASSQTGGWLRVSF.

This clone was recorded once. The chain combines TRBV7-2 with TRBJ1-2; 9 nucleotides align to TRBD1. Losses at the gene ends were 5 bases for V and 4 bases for J; bases not matched to a gene: 8. Germline-derived CDR1 and CDR2 are SGHTA and FQGNSA. The CDR3 sequence is 15 residues long. The CDR3 region has the DNA TGTGCCAGCAGCAGAACCGGGACAGGGACCTATGGCTACACCTTC. This sequence encodes CASSRTGTGTYGYTF. The full variable domain, in which reference TRBV7-2 and TRBJ1-2 provide the parts outside the CDR3, is GAGVSQSPSNKVTEKGKDVELRCDPISGHTALYWYRQSLGQGLEFLIYFQGNSAPDKSGLPSDRFSAERTGGSVSTLTIQRTQQEDSAVYLCASSRTGTGTYGYTFGSGTRLTVV.

This chain connects TRBV6-1 to TRBJ1-1, with D hard to call. This CDR3 comprises 11 residues. Germline loops: CDR1 MNHNS, CDR2 SASEGT. The V and J ends lost 11 bases and 4 bases respectively, with 11 bases between them. This CDR3 is CAVQRTTEAFF. In DNA form, the CDR3 reads TGTGCCGTCCAGCGGACCACTGAAGCTTTCTTT.

The chain combines TRBV5-1 with TRBJ1-5, with D possibly TRBD1 on 5 matching bases. CDR1 SGHRS and CDR2 YFSETQ come from the germline V gene. The CDR3 covers 13 residues. V dropped 0 bases and J dropped 4 bases, with 5 bases sitting between them. CDR3 bases: TGCGCCAGCAGCTTGGGACAGAATCAGCCCCAGCATTTT. Protein product: CASSLGQNQPQHF.

This sequence joins TRBV7-9 and TRBJ2-3, with a weak D call TRBD2 (6 bases). The V gene lost 5 bases and the J gene lost 2 bases, with 14 bases spanning the gap. CDR3 length equals 15 residues. Germline CDR1 reads SEHNR; CDR2 reads FQNEAQ (reference sequence). CDR3 nucleotides: TGTGCCAGCAGCCAACGGGACTCCCCCACAGATACGCAGTATTTT. Residues: CASSQRDSPTDTQYF. The complete variable domain, with remaining parts taken from reference TRBV7-9 and TRBJ2-3, reads DTGVSQNPRHKITKRGQNVTFRCDPISEHNRLYWYRQTLGQGPEFLTYFQNEAQLEKSRLLSDRFSAERPKGSFSTLEIQRTEQGDSAMYLCASSQRDSPTDTQYFGPGTRLTVL.

The chain is built from TRBV2 and TRBJ2-5; D is unresolved. The CDR3 consists of 15 residues. Germline V CDR1 and CDR2: SNHLY, FYNNEI. The V end lost 2 bases, the J end lost 4 bases, and 14 bases lay between the germline ends. The CDR3 bases are TGTGCCAGCAGTGAATCATCAGAGGTTGGAGAGACCCAGTACTTC. It yields the protein CASSESSEVGETQYF.

The gene calls are TRBV5-1 and TRBJ1-2, with 7 bases matching TRBD1. The germline gives CDR1 SGHRS, CDR2 YFSETQ. There are 14 residues in the CDR3. After removal of 2 bases from V and 6 bases from J, the junction contained 7 bases not matched to a gene. CDR3 protein: CASSLLDREDGYTF. In DNA, the CDR3 is TGCGCCAGCAGCTTATTAGACAGGGAGGATGGCTACACCTTC. Looking up the rest from reference TRBV5-1 and TRBJ1-2 gives the full variable domain: KAGVTQTPRYLIKTRGQQVTLSCSPISGHRSVSWYQQTPGQGLQFLFEYFSETQRNKGNFPGRFSGRQFSNSRSEMNVSTLELGDSALYLCASSLLDREDGYTFGSGTRLTVV.